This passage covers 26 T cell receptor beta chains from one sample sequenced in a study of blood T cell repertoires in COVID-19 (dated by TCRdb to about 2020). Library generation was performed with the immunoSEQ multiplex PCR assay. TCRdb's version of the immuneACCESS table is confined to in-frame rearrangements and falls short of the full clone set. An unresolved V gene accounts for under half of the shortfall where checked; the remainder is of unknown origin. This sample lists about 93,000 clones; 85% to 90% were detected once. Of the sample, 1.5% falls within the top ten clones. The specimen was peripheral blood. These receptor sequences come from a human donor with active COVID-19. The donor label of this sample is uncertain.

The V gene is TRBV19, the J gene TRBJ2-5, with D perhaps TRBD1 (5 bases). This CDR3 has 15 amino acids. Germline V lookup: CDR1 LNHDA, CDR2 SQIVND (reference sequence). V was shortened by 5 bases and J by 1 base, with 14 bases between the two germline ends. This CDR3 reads CASSSGQAVQETQYF. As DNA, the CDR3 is TGTGCCAGTAGTTCAGGACAAGCCGTCCAAGAGACCCAGTACTTC.

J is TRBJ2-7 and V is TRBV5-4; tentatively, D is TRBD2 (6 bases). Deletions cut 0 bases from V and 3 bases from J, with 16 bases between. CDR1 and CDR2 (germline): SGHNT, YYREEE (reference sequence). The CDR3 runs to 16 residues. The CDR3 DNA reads TGTGCCAGCAGCTTGGCCGGGAGCCGAATTTTCTACGAGCAGTACTTC. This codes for CASSLAGSRIFYEQYF.

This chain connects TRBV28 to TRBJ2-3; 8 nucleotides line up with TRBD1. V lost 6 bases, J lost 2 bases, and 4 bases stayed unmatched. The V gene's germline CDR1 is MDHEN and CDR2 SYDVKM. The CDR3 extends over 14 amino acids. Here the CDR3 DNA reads TGTGCCAGCAGCCACCAGGGGGCCACAGATACGCAGTATTTT. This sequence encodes CASSHQGATDTQYF.

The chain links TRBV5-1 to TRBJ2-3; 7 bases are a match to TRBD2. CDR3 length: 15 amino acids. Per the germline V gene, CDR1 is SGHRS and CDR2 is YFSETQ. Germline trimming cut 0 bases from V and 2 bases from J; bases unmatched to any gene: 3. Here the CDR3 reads CASSLDGGNTDTQYF. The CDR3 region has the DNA TGCGCCAGCAGCTTGGACGGGGGGAACACAGATACGCAGTATTTT.

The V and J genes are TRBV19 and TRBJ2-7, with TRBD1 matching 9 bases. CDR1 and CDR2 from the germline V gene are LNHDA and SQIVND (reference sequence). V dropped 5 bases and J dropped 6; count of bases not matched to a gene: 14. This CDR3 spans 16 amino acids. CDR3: CASSSAPGQGLVEQYF. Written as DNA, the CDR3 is TGTGCCAGTAGTTCCGCTCCGGGACAGGGATTAGTCGAGCAGTACTTC.

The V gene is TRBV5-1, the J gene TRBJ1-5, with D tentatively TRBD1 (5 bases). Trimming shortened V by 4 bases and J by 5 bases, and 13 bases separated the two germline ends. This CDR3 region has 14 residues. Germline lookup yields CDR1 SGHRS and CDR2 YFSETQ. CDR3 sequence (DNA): TGCGCCAGCAGCAGAACAGGTGCCGATCAGCCCCAGCATTTT. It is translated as CASSRTGADQPQHF.

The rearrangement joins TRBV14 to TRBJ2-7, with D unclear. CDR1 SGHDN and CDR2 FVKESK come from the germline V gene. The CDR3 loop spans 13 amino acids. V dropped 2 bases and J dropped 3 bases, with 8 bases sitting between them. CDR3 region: CASSQSPSYEQYF. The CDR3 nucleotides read TGTGCCAGCAGCCAATCCCCTAGCTACGAGCAGTACTTC.

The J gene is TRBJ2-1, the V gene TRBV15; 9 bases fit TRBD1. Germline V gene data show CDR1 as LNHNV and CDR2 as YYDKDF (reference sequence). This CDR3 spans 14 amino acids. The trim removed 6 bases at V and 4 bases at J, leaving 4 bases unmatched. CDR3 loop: CATSQGTGYNEQFF. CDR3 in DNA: TGTGCCACCAGTCAAGGGACAGGGTACAATGAGCAGTTCTTC.

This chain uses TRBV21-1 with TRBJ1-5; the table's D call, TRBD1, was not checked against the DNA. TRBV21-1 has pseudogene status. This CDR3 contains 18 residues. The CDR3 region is CASSNAGQGIKAGQPQHF. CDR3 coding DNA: TGTGCCAGCAGCAACGCGGGACAGGGTATTAAAGCGGGTCAGCCCCAGCATTTT.

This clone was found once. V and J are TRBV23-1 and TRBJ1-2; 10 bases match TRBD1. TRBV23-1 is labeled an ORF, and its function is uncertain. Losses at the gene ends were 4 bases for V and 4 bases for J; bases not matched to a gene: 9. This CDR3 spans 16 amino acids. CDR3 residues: CASSPPSGQGGYGYTF. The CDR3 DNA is TGCGCCAGCAGTCCCCCATCAGGACAGGGGGGCTATGGCTACACCTTC.

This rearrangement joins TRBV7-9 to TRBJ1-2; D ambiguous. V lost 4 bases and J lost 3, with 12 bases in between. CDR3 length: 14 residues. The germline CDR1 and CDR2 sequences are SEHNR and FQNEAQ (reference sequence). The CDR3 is CASSSMTGDYGYTF. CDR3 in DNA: TGTGCCAGCAGCTCCATGACGGGAGACTATGGCTACACCTTC.

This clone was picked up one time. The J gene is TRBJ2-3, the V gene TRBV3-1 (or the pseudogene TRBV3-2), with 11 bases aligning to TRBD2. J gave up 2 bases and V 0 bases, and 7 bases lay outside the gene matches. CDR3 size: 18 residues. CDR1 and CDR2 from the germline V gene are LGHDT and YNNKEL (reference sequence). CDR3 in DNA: TGTGCCAGCAGCCAAGACCTAGGACTAGCGGGTTACACAGATACGCAGTATTTT. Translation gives CASSQDLGLAGYTDTQYF.

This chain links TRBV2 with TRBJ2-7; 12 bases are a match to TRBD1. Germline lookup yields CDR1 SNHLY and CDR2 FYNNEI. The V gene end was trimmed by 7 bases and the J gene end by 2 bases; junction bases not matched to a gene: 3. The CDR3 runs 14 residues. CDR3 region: CASIWDRGPYEQYF. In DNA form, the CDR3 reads TGTGCCAGCATCTGGGACAGGGGGCCCTACGAGCAGTACTTC.

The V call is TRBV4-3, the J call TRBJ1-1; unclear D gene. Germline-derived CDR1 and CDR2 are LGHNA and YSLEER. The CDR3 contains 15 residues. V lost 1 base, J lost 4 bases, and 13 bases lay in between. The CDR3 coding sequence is TGCGCCAGCAGCCAAGTTGGGGAGCCCGGCACTGAAGCTTTCTTT. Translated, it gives CASSQVGEPGTEAFF.

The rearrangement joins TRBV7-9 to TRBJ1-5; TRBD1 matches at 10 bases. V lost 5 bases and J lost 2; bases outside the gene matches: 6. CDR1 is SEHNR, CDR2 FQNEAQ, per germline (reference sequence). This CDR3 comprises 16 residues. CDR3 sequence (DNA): TGTGCCAGCAGCCTATGGACAGGGGGTGGCAATCAGCCCCAGCATTTT. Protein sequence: CASSLWTGGGNQPQHF.

The CDR3 DNA is TGTGCCAGCAGCCCGCTTTCCCCCTCAGGGTTAAGGGAGCAGTTCTTC. Protein: CASSPLSPSGLREQFF. The chain is built from TRBV11-2 and TRBJ2-1, with D perhaps matching TRBD1 (5 bases). Germline CDR1 reads SGHAT; CDR2 reads FQNNGV. This CDR3 has 16 residues. The V and J ends lost 5 bases and 10 bases respectively, with 24 bases between them.

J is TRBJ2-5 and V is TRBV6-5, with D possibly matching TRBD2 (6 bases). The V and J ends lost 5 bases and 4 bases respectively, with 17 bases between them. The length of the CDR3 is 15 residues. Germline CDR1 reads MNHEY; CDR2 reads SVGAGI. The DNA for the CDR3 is TGTGCCAGCAGTCACCACGGGGGTCAGACAGAGACCCAGTACTTC. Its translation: CASSHHGGQTETQYF.

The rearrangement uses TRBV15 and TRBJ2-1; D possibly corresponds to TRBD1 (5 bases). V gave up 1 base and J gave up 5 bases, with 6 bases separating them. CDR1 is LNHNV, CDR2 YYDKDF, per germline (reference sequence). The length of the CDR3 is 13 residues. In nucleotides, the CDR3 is TGTGCCACCAGCAGAGTAGGGGACAATGAGCAGTTCTTC. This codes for CATSRVGDNEQFF.

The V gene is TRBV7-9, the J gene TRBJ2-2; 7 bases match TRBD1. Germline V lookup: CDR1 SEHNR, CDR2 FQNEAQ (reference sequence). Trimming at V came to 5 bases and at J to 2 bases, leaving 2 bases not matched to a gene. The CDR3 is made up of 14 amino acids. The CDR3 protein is CASSRDRNTGELFF. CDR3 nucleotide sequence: TGTGCCAGCAGCAGGGACAGAAACACCGGGGAGCTGTTTTTT.

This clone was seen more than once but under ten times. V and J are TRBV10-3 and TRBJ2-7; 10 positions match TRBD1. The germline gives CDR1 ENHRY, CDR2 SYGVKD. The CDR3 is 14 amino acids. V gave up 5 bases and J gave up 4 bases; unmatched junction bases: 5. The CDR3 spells CAISSGTGEYEQYF. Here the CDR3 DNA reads TGTGCCATCAGTTCTGGGACAGGGGAGTACGAGCAGTACTTC.

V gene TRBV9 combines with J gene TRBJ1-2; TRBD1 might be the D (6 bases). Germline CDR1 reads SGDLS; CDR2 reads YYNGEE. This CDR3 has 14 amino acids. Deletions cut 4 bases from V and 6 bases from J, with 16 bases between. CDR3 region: CASSPNREGDGYTF. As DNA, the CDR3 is TGTGCCAGCAGCCCGAACAGGGAAGGGGATGGCTACACCTTC.

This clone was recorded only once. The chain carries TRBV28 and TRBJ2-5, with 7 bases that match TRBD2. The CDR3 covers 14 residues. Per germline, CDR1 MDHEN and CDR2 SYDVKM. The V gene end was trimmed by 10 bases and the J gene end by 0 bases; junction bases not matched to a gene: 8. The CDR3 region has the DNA TGTGCCACCCGCCCCCTAGCGGACCAAGAGACCCAGTACTTC. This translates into CATRPLADQETQYF.

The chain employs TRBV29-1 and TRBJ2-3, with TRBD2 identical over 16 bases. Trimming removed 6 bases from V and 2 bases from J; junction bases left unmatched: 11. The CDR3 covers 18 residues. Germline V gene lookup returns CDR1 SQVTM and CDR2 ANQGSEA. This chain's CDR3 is CSVPGTSGGGENTDTQYF. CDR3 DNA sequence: TGCAGCGTCCCCGGGACTAGCGGGGGGGGTGAAAACACAGATACGCAGTATTTT.

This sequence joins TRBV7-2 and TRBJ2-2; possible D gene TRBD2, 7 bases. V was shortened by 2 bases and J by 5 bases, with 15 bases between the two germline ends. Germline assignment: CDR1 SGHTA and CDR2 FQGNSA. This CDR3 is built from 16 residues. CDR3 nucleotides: TGTGCCAGCAGCTTATTGGGGGGGGCCCGGACCGGGGAGCTGTTTTTT. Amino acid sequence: CASSLLGGARTGELFF.

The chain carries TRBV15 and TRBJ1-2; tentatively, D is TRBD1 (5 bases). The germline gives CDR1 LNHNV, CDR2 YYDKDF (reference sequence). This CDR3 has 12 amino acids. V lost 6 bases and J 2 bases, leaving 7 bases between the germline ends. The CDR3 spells CATRGQNYGYTF. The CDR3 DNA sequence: TGTGCCACCAGGGGGCAAAACTATGGCTACACCTTC.

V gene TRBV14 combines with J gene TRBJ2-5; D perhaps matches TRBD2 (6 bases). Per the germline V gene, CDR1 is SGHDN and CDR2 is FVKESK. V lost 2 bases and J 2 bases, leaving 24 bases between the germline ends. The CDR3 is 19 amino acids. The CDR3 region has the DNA TGTGCCAGCAGCCAACCAGGTGAAGGGAGGTTAGATGGGCAAGAGACCCAGTACTTC. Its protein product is CASSQPGEGRLDGQETQYF.